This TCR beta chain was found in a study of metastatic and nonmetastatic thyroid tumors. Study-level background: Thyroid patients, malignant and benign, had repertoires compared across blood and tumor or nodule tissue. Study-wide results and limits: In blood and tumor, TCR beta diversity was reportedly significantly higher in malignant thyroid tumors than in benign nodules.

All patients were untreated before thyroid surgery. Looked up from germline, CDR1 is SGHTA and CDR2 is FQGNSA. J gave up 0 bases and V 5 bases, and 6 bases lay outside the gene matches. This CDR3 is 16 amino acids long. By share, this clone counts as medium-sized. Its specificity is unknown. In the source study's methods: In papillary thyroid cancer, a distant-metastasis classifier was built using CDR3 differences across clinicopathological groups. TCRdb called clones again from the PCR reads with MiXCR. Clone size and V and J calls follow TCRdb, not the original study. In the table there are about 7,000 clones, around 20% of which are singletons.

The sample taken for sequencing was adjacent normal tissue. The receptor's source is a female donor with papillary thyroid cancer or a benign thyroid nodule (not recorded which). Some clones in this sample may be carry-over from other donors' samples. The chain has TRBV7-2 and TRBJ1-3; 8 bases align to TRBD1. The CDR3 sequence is CASSQLTGGSGNTIYF. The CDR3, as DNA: TGTGCCAGCAGCCAATTAACAGGGGGCTCTGGAAACACCATATATTTT.